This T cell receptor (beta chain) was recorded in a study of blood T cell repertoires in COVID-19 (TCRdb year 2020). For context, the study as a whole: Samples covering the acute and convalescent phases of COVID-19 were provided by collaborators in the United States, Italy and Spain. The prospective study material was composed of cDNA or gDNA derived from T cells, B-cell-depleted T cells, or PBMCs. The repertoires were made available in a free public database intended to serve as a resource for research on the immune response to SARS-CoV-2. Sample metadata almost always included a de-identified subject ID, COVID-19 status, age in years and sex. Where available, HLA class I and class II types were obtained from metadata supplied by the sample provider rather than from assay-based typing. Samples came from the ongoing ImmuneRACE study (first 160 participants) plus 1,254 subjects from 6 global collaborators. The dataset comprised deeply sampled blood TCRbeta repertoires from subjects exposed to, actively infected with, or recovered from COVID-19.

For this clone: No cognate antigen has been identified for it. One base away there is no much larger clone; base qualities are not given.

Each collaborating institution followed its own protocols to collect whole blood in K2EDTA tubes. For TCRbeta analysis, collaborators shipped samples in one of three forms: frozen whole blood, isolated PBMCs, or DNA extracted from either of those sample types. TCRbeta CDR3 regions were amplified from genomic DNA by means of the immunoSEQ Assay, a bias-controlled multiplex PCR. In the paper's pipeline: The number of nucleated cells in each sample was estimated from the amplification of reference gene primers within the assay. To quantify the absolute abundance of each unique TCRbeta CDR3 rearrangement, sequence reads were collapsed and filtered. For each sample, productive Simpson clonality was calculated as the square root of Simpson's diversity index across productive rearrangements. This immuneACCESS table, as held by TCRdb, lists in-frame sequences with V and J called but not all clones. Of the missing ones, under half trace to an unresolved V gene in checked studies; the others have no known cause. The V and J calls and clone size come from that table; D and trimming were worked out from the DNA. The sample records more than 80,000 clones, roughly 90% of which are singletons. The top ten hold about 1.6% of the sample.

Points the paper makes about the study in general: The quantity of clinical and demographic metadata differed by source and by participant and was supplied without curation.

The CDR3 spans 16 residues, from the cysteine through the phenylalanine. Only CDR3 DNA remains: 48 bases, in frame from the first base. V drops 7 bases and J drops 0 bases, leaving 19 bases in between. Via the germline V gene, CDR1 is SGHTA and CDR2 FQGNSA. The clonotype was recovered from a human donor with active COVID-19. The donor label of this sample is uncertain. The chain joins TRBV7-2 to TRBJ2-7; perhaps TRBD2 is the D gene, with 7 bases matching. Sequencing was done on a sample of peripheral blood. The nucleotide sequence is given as TGTGCCAGCAAAAAAAGGGGGGGGTCGGGCTCCTACGAGCAGTACTTC. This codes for CASKKRGGSGSYEQYF. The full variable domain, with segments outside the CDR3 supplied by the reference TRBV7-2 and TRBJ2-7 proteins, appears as GAGVSQSPSNKVTEKGKDVELRCDPISGHTALYWYRQSLGQGLEFLIYFQGNSAPDKSGLPSDRFSAERTGGSVSTLTIQRTQQEDSAVYLCASKKRGGSGSYEQYFGPGTRLTVT.